Reported below is one T cell receptor (beta chain). The data belong to a study of cytotoxic CD8 clonotypes in ibrutinib-treated CLL. Profiling relied on immunoSEQ multiplex PCR, and the TCRdb table lists in-frame clones only, not all of them. The sample lists some 140,000 clones; 84% were seen once. The V end was cut by 3 bases, the J end by 4 bases, with 13 bases between. The germline V gene has CDR1 MNHEY and CDR2 SMNVEV (reference sequence). The CDR3 has 14 residues. The rearrangement joins TRBV27 to TRBJ2-7; D is perhaps TRBD2 (6 bases). The TCR originated in a human donor with chronic lymphocytic leukemia. The sample was PBMCs, taken after 24 months of ibrutinib treatment. CDR3 nucleotides: TGTGCCAGCAGTTTTATCGGGAGAGAATACGAGCAGTACTTC. Its translation is CASSFIGREYEQYF.